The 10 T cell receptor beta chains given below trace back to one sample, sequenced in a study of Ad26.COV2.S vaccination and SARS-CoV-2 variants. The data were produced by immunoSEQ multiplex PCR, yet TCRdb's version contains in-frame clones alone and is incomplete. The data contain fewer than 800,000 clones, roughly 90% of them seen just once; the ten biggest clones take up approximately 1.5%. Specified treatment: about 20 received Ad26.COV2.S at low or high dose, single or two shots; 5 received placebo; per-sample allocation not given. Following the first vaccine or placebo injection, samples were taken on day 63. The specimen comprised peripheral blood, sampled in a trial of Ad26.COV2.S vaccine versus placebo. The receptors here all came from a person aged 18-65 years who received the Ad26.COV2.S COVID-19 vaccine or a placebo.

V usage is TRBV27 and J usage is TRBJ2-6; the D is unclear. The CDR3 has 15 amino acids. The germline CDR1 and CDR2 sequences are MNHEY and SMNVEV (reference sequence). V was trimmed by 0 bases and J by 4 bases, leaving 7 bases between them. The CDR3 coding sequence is TGTGCCAGCAGTTTATCGATAACCGGGGCCAACGTCCTGACTTTC. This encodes CASSLSITGANVLTF.

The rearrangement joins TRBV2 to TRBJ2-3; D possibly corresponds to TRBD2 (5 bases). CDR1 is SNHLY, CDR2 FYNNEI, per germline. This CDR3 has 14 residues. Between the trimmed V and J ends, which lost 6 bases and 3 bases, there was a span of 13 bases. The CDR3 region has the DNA TGTGCCAGCAGGTCGCGGGTGGGGACAGATACGCAGTATTTT. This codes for CASRSRVGTDTQYF.

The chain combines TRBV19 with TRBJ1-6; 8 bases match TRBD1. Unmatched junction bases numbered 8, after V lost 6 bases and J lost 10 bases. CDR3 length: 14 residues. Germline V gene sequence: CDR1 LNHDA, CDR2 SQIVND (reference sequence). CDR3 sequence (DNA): TGTGCCAGTAGGAAGGACAGGGCAAGGTCACCCCTCCACTTT. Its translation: CASRKDRARSPLHF.

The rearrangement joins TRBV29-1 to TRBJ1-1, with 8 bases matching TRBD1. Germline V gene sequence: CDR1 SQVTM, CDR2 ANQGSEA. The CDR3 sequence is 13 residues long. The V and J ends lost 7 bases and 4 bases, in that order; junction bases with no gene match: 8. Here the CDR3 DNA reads TGCAGCGCTGGGACAGGCGTCGGCACTGAAGCTTTCTTT. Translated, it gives CSAGTGVGTEAFF.

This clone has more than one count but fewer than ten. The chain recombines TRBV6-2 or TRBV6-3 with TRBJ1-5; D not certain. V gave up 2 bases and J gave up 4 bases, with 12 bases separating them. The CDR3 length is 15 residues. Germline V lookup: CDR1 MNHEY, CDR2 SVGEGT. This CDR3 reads CASSYAPLRNQPQHF. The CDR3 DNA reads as TGTGCCAGCAGTTACGCCCCTTTGAGGAATCAGCCCCAGCATTTT.

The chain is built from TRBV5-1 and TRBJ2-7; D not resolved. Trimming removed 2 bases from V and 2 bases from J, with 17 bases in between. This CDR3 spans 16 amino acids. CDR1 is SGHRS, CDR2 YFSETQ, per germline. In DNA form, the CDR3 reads TGCGCCAGCAGCTTCGGTGTAACCTCAAGCACCTACGAGCAGTACTTC. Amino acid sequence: CASSFGVTSSTYEQYF.

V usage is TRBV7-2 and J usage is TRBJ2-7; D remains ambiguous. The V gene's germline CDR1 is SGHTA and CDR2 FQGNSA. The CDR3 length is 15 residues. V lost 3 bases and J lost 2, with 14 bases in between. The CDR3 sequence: CASSLFPGRAYEQYF. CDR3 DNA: TGTGCCAGCAGCTTGTTTCCGGGTAGGGCCTACGAGCAGTACTTC. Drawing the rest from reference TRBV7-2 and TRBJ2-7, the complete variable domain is GAGVSQSPSNKVTEKGKDVELRCDPISGHTALYWYRQSLGQGLEFLIYFQGNSAPDKSGLPSDRFSAERTGGSVSTLTIQRTQQEDSAVYLCASSLFPGRAYEQYFGPGTRLTVT.

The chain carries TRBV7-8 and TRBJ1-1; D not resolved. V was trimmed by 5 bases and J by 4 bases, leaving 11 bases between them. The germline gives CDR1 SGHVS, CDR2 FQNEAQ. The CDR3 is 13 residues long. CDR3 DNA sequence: TGTGCCAGCAGCCGCGGACGGGCCACTGAAGCTTTCTTT. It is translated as CASSRGRATEAFF.

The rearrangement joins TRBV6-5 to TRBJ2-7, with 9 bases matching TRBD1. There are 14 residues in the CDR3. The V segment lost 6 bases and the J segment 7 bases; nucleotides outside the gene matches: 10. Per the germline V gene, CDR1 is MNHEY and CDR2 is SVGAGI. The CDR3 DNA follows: TGTGCCAGCAGCTACACACAGGGGGCGCGGGAGCAGTACTTC. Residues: CASSYTQGAREQYF.

The CDR3 spells CASNGPGGDTGELFF. The DNA of the CDR3 is TGCGCCAGCAATGGCCCCGGGGGCGACACCGGGGAGCTGTTTTTT. V is TRBV5-1 and J is TRBJ2-2, with D perhaps assigned TRBD1 or TRBD2 (6 bases each). The CDR3 extends over 15 amino acids. Germline values: CDR1 SGHRS, CDR2 YFSETQ. The V and J ends lost 6 bases and 3 bases respectively, with 15 bases between them.